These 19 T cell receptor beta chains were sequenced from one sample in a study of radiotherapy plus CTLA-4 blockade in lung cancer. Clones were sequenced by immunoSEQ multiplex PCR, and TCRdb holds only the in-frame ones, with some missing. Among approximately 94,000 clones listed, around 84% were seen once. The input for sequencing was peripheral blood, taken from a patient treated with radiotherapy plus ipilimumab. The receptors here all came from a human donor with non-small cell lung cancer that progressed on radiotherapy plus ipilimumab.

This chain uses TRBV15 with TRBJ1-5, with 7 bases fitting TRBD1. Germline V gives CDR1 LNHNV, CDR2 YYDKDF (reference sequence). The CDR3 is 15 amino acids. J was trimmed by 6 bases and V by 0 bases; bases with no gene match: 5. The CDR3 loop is CATSRDREGAQPQHF. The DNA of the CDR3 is TGTGCCACCAGCAGAGATAGAGAGGGGGCTCAGCCCCAGCATTTT.

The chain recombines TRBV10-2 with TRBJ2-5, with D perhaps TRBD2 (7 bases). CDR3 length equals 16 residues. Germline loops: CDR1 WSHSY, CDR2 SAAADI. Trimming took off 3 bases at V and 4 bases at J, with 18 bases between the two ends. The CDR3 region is CASSDIGGVVGETQYF. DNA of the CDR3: TGCGCCAGCAGTGATATAGGGGGGGTTGTTGGAGAGACCCAGTACTTC.

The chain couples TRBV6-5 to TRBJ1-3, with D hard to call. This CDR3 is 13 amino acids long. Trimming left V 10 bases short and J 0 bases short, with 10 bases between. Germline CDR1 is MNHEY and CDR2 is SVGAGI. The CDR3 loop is CATRTNSGNTIYF. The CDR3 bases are TGTGCCACACGGACCAACTCTGGAAACACCATATATTTT.

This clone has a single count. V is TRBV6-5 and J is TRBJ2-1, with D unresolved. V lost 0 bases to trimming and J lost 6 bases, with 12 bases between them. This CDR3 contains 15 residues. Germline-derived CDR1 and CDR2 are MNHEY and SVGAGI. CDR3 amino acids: CASSYSVGWFNEQFF. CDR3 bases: TGTGCCAGCAGTTACTCGGTGGGGTGGTTCAATGAGCAGTTCTTC.

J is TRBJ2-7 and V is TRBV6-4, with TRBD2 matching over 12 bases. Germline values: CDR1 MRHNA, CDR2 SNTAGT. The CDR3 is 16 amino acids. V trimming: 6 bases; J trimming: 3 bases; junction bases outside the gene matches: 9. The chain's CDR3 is CASSPTSGRIGYEQYV. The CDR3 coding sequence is TGTGCCAGCAGCCCTACTAGCGGGAGGATTGGCTACGAGCAGTACGTC.

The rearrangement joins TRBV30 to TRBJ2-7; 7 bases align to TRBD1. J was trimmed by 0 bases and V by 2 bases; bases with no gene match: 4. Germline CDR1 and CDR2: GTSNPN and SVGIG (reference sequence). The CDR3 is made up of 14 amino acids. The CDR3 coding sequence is TGTGCCTGGAGTAGGGCAGGGGGCTCCTACGAGCAGTACTTC. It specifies CAWSRAGGSYEQYF. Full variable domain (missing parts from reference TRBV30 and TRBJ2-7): SQTIHQWPATLVQPVGSPLSLECTVEGTSNPNLYWYRQAAGRGLQLLFYSVGIGQISSEVPQNLSASRPQDRQFILSSKKLLLSDSGFYLCAWSRAGGSYEQYFGPGTRLTVT.

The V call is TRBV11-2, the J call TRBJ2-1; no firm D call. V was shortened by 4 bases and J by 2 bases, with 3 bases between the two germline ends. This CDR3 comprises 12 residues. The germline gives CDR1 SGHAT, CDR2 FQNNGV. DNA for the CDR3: TGTGCCAGCAGCTGGACCTACAATGAGCAGTTCTTC. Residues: CASSWTYNEQFF.

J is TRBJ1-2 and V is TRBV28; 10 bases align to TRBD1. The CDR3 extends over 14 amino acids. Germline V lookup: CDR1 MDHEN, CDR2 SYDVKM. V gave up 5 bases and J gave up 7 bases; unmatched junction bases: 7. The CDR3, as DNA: TGTGCCAGCAGTGTCACGGGACAGGGGCTTGGCTACACCTTC. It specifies CASSVTGQGLGYTF.

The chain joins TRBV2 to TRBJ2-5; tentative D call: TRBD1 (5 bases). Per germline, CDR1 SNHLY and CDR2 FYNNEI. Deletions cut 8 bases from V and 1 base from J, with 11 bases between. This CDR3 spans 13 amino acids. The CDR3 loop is CASGADSQETQYF. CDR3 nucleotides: TGTGCCAGCGGGGCGGATAGCCAAGAGACCCAGTACTTC.

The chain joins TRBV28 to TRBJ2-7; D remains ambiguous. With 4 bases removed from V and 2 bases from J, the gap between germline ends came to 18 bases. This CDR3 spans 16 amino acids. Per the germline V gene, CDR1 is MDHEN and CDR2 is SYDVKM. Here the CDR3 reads CASSYLMSDRTYEQYF. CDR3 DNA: TGTGCCAGCAGTTACCTTATGTCCGACCGTACCTACGAGCAGTACTTC. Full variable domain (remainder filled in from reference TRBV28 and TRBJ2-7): DVKVTQSSRYLVKRTGEKVFLECVQDMDHENMFWYRQDPGLGLRLIYFSYDVKMKEKGDIPEGYSVSREKKERFSLILESASTNQTSMYLCASSYLMSDRTYEQYFGPGTRLTVT.

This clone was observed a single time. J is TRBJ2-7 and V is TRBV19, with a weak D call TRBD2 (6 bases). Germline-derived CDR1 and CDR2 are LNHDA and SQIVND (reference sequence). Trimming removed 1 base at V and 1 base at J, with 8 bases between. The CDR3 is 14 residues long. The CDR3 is CASSIAGESYEQYF. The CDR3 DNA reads TGTGCCAGTAGTATAGCGGGAGAGTCCTACGAGCAGTACTTC.

CDR3 sequence: CASSEAGRDQPQHF. The CDR3 nucleotides read TGTGCCAGCAGTGAAGCCGGGCGGGATCAGCCCCAGCATTTT. The J gene is TRBJ1-5, the V gene TRBV6-1; D call uncertain. The V and J ends lost 0 bases and 5 bases respectively, with 8 bases between them. The CDR3 contains 14 residues. Germline CDR1 is MNHNS and CDR2 is SASEGT.

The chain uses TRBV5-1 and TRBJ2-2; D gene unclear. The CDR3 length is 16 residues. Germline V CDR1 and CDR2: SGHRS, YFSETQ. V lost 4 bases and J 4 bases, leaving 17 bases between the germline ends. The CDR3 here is CASSLRQYRVTGELFF. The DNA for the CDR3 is TGCGCCAGCAGCCTAAGGCAATACCGAGTCACCGGGGAGCTGTTTTTT.

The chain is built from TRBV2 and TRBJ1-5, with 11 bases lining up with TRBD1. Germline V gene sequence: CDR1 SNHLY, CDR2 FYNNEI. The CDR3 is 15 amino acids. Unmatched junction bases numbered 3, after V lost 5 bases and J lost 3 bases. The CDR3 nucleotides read TGTGCCAGCAGTCGGGACAGGGGGGACAATCAGCCCCAGCATTTT. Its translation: CASSRDRGDNQPQHF.

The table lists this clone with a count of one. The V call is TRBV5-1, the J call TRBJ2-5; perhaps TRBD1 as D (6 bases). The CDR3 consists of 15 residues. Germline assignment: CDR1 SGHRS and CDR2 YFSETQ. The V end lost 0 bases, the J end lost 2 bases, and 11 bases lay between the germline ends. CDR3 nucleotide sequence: TGCGCCAGCAGCTTGGGAGGGGGATCGCAAGAGACCCAGTACTTC. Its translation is CASSLGGGSQETQYF.

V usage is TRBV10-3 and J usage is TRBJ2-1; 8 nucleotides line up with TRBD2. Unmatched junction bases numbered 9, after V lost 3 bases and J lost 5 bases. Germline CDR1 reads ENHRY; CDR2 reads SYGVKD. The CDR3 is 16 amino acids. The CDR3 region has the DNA TGTGCCATCAGTGATTGGCAAGCGGGAGCCGACAATGAGCAGTTCTTC. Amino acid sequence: CAISDWQAGADNEQFF.

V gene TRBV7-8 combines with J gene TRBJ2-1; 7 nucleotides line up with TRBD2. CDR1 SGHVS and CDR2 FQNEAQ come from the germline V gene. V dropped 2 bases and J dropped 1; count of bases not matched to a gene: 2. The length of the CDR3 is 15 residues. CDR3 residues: CASSLRAGSYNEQFF. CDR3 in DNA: TGTGCCAGCAGCTTAAGAGCGGGATCCTACAATGAGCAGTTCTTC.

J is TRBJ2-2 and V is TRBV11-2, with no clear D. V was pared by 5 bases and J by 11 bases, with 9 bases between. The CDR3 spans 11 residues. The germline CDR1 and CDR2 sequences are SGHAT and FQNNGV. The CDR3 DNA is TGTGCCAGCAGCCCCGGTCTTGAGCTGTTTTTT. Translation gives CASSPGLELFF.

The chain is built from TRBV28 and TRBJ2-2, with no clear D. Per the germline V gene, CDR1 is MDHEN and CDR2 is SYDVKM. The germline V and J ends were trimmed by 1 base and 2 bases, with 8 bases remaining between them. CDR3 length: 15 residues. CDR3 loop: CASSLYPDNTGELFF. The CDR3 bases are TGTGCCAGCAGTTTATATCCCGATAACACCGGGGAGCTGTTTTTT. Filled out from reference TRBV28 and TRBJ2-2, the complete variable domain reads DVKVTQSSRYLVKRTGEKVFLECVQDMDHENMFWYRQDPGLGLRLIYFSYDVKMKEKGDIPEGYSVSREKKERFSLILESASTNQTSMYLCASSLYPDNTGELFFGEGSRLTVL.